These 10 T cell receptor beta chains were sequenced from one sample in a study of blood T cell repertoires in COVID-19. TCRdb's table, derived via immunoSEQ multiplex PCR, lists solely in-frame clones and lacks some. In the table there are under 100,000 clones, roughly 82% of which are singletons. The sample comprised peripheral blood. These receptors were taken from a man aged 60-69 years with acute or convalescent COVID-19.

The rearrangement joins TRBV28 to TRBJ1-2; possibly TRBD1 for D (5 bases). V was pared by 6 bases and J by 5 bases, with 16 bases between. Per the germline V gene, CDR1 is MDHEN and CDR2 is SYDVKM. The CDR3 loop spans 14 amino acids. The chain's CDR3 is CASSPQSGGYGYTF. CDR3 bases: TGTGCCAGCAGCCCTCAGTCGGGGGGGTATGGCTACACCTTC.

The CDR3 sequence: CAITAGGPTDTQYF. CDR3 DNA sequence: TGTGCCATCACGGCGGGAGGGCCCACAGATACGCAGTATTTT. The chain joins TRBV10-3 to TRBJ2-3; 9 bases line up with TRBD2. V was pared by 7 bases and J by 2 bases, with 4 bases of the junction left unmatched. Germline V CDR1 and CDR2: ENHRY, SYGVKD. This CDR3 is built from 14 residues.

This sequence joins TRBV6-5 and TRBJ1-1, with no clear D. Trimming pared 5 bases from V and 10 bases from J, leaving 14 bases between. The CDR3 totals 12 residues. CDR1 MNHEY and CDR2 SVGAGI come from the germline V gene. The CDR3 bases are TGTGCCAGCAGTCGGGTGAGTGGCGGAGCTTTCTTT. Its translation is CASSRVSGGAFF.

The chain uses TRBV3-1 (or the pseudogene TRBV3-2) and TRBJ1-1; D is ambiguous. The V gene's germline CDR1 is LGHDT and CDR2 YNNKEL (reference sequence). The V and J ends lost 3 bases and 4 bases respectively, with 6 bases between them. This CDR3 is 12 amino acids long. As DNA, the CDR3 is TGTGCCAGCAGCCAGTCCAGCACTGAAGCTTTCTTT. This translates into CASSQSSTEAFF.

This clone has just a few counts. The chain is built from TRBV7-3 and TRBJ2-5; TRBD2 aligns across 16 bases. Germline V gene lookup returns CDR1 SGHTA and CDR2 FQGTGA. This CDR3 contains 18 residues. Losses at the gene ends were 3 bases for V and 4 bases for J; bases not matched to a gene: 8. CDR3 coding DNA: TGTGCCAGCAGCTTCTCGGGACTAGCGGGGGGGAGAGGAGAGACCCAGTACTTC. It translates to CASSFSGLAGGRGETQYF.

This clone was observed once. The rearrangement uses TRBV21-1 and TRBJ2-2; the table's D call of TRBD2 was not tested on the DNA. TRBV21-1 is flagged as a pseudogene. CDR3 length equals 16 residues. This chain's CDR3 is CASSKDGSGIDGELFF. CDR3 DNA sequence: TGTGCCAGCAGCAAAGACGGTAGCGGGATCGACGGGGAGCTGTTTTTT.

This rearrangement joins TRBV9 to TRBJ1-2, with D unclear. Trimming pared 2 bases from V and 5 bases from J, leaving 13 bases between. This CDR3 has 14 amino acids. Germline V CDR1 and CDR2: SGDLS, YYNGEE. The CDR3 region has the DNA TGTGCCAGCAGCGTCGGACCGGGAGAGTATGGCTACACCTTC. Translating gives CASSVGPGEYGYTF.

This clone has only one observation. The rearrangement joins TRBV28 to TRBJ2-7; 16 bases line up with TRBD2. Germline values: CDR1 MDHEN, CDR2 SYDVKM. V shed 6 bases and J 4 bases; nucleotides not matched to a gene: 6. CDR3 length: 16 amino acids. CDR3 in amino acids: CASSSLGLAGGYEQYF. The DNA of the CDR3 is TGTGCCAGCAGCAGCCTGGGACTAGCGGGAGGGTACGAGCAGTACTTC.

The V gene is TRBV30, the J gene TRBJ1-2; TRBD1 matches 7 bases. CDR1 is GTSNPN, CDR2 SVGIG, per germline (reference sequence). The CDR3 is 13 residues long. J lost 7 bases, V lost 5 bases, and 10 bases had no gene match. The CDR3 DNA sequence: TGTGCCTGGGGTCACAGGGGCTTGGGTGGCTACACCTTC. It encodes CAWGHRGLGGYTF.

The chain is built from TRBV12-3 or TRBV12-4 and TRBJ2-1; D perhaps matches TRBD2 (5 bases). The germline V and J ends were trimmed by 6 bases and 10 bases, with 10 bases remaining between them. CDR3 length: 11 amino acids. The DNA for the CDR3 is TGTGCCAGCAGGGGGAGAGGGGAGCAGTTCTTC. Amino acids: CASRGRGEQFF.